This entry lists 21 T cell receptor beta chains sequenced from one sample in a study of T cell responses to AZD1222 COVID-19 vaccine. Profiling relied on immunoSEQ multiplex PCR, and the TCRdb table lists in-frame clones only, not all of them. This table holds 130,000 to 150,000 clones, approximately 86% found once. Sequenced material: peripheral blood, taken 28 days after the second dose of the MenACWY control vaccine. The origin of the receptors is an adult who received the MenACWY meningococcal vaccine as a control.

The J gene is TRBJ2-1, the V gene TRBV24-1, with D hard to call. CDR1 and CDR2 from the germline V gene are KGHDR and SFDVKD. Trimming removed 0 bases from V and 5 bases from J, with 4 bases in between. CDR3 length: 13 residues. This CDR3 reads CATSDLLNNEQFF. The CDR3 nucleotides are TGTGCCACCAGTGATTTGCTGAACAATGAGCAGTTCTTC.

This clone was picked up a small number of times. This chain links TRBV5-6 with TRBJ1-2, with unresolved D. V was shortened by 7 bases and J by 4 bases, with 11 bases between the two germline ends. The CDR3 has 12 residues. CDR1 and CDR2 (germline): SGHDT, YYEEEE. Here the CDR3 DNA reads TGTGCCAGCCTCGGGAGCGGCTATGGCTACACCTTC. Residues: CASLGSGYGYTF.

The CDR3, as DNA: TGCAGCGTTGAAACCGGGACGCAAGTACGGGAGCTGTTTTTT. Protein sequence: CSVETGTQVRELFF. The chain employs TRBV29-1 and TRBJ2-2, with D perhaps being TRBD1 or TRBD2 (5 bases each). V dropped 2 bases and J dropped 9 bases, with 16 bases sitting between them. This CDR3 has 14 residues. Germline lookup yields CDR1 SQVTM and CDR2 ANQGSEA.

The chain couples TRBV7-3 to TRBJ2-3, with D possibly TRBD1 on 7 matching bases. Germline V gene data show CDR1 as SGHTA and CDR2 as FQGTGA. The CDR3 spans 15 residues. The ends were cut back, 5 bases at V and 3 bases at J, with 15 bases in the middle. The CDR3 bases are TGTGCCAGCAGCCTGGACAGGAGGGAGACAGATACGCAGTATTTT. It specifies CASSLDRRETDTQYF.

The J gene is TRBJ2-2, the V gene TRBV6-2 or TRBV6-3; 7 nucleotides match TRBD1. The germline V gene encodes CDR1 MNHEY and CDR2 SVGEGT. V shed 5 bases, J shed 5 bases, and the junction held 2 bases outside the gene matches. The CDR3 covers 13 residues. CDR3 in DNA: TGTGCCAGCAGTCACAGGGGTACCGGGGAGCTGTTTTTT. This translates into CASSHRGTGELFF.

The gene calls are TRBV6-5 and TRBJ1-6, with 7 bases fitting TRBD1. With 4 bases clipped from V and 7 bases from J, the junction kept 4 bases outside the gene matches. The CDR3 totals 14 residues. Per the germline V gene, CDR1 is MNHEY and CDR2 is SVGAGI. In nucleotides, the CDR3 is TGTGCCAGCAGTTCCCCGGGACAGAATTCACCCCTCCACTTT. As protein: CASSSPGQNSPLHF.

V gene TRBV7-2 combines with J gene TRBJ2-7; TRBD2 matches at 9 bases. Germline V CDR1 and CDR2: SGHTA, FQGNSA. V shed 1 base and J 2 bases; nucleotides not matched to a gene: 3. The length of the CDR3 is 15 residues. The CDR3 nucleotides read TGTGCCAGCAGCTTAGGTAGCGGGGGTCCCTACGAGCAGTACTTC. Its translation: CASSLGSGGPYEQYF.

This chain joins TRBV6-5 and TRBJ2-1; 9 bases agree with TRBD2. Germline CDR1 and CDR2: MNHEY and SVGAGI. V dropped 4 bases and J dropped 8; count of bases not matched to a gene: 3. This CDR3 has 13 amino acids. The CDR3 DNA reads as TGTGCCAGCAGTTTACGACTAGCGGATGAGCAGTTCTTC. Translation: CASSLRLADEQFF.

The CDR3: CASSQDRWGNQPQHF. CDR3 in DNA: TGTGCCAGCAGCCAAGATCGGTGGGGCAATCAGCCCCAGCATTTT. The chain couples TRBV4-2 to TRBJ1-5, with D unclear. Trimming pared 0 bases from V and 2 bases from J, leaving 8 bases between. Germline CDR1 and CDR2: LGHNA and YNFKEQ. The CDR3 contains 15 residues.

V and J are TRBV2 and TRBJ2-5; 8 bases match TRBD2. The CDR3 is 16 residues long. Germline lookup yields CDR1 SNHLY and CDR2 FYNNEI. Losses at the gene ends were 5 bases for V and 5 bases for J; bases not matched to a gene: 13. CDR3 nucleotide sequence: TGTGCCAGCAGTCCTATTAAGGGAGCGGGGGCGGAGACCCAGTACTTC. Translating gives CASSPIKGAGAETQYF.

The V gene is TRBV27, the J gene TRBJ1-5, with D possibly being TRBD1 (6 bases). CDR3 length equals 13 residues. Germline V CDR1 and CDR2: MNHEY, SMNVEV (reference sequence). V was cut by 7 bases and J by 4 bases, with 11 bases left in between. In nucleotides, the CDR3 is TGTGCCAGCACTGCAGACAGGAATCAGCCCCAGCATTTT. It yields the protein CASTADRNQPQHF.

This rearrangement joins TRBV15 to TRBJ2-7; D uncertain. From germline, CDR1 is LNHNV and CDR2 YYDKDF (reference sequence). Between the trimmed V and J ends, which lost 1 base and 3 bases, there was a span of 7 bases. The CDR3 is 13 residues long. The DNA of the CDR3 is TGTGCCACCAGCAGAGGAGACAACTACGAGCAGTACTTC. Residues: CATSRGDNYEQYF.

This chain uses TRBV29-1 with TRBJ2-7; D unresolved. This CDR3 has 13 amino acids. The V and J ends lost 6 bases and 2 bases respectively, with 14 bases between them. The germline gives CDR1 SQVTM, CDR2 ANQGSEA. The CDR3 region has the DNA TGCAGCGTCGTGGAGAGGCATCCCTACGAGCAGTACTTC. The encoded protein is CSVVERHPYEQYF.

The V gene is TRBV28, the J gene TRBJ1-2, with D perhaps TRBD1 (6 bases). Trimming took 2 bases from V and 5 from J, leaving 15 bases between them. Germline V gene lookup returns CDR1 MDHEN and CDR2 SYDVKM. The CDR3 totals 15 residues. CDR3 DNA sequence: TGTGCCAGCAGTTTAGGAGTTGACAGGCAGTATGGCTACACCTTC. Translated, it gives CASSLGVDRQYGYTF.

V gene TRBV28 combines with J gene TRBJ1-2; perhaps TRBD1 as D (5 bases). Looked up from germline, CDR1 is MDHEN and CDR2 is SYDVKM. This CDR3 is 13 amino acids long. Trimming took off 2 bases at V and 8 bases at J, with 12 bases between the two ends. The CDR3 DNA follows: TGTGCCAGCAGTTTAGGGGCAAGGAGCGGCTACACCTTC. Its translation: CASSLGARSGYTF.

V and J are TRBV4-1 and TRBJ1-2; D not certain. The CDR3 has 15 residues. CDR1 and CDR2 from the germline V gene are MGHRA and YSYEKL. V lost 4 bases, J lost 4 bases, and 16 bases lay in between. Here the CDR3 reads CASSPNEAALYGYTF. CDR3 coding DNA: TGCGCCAGCAGCCCCAACGAGGCAGCCCTCTATGGCTACACCTTC.

The J gene is TRBJ1-2, the V gene TRBV12-3 or TRBV12-4; the D is unclear. Deletions cut 6 bases from V and 5 bases from J, with 13 bases between. This CDR3 comprises 13 residues. This chain's CDR3 is CASSPILGYGYTF. The CDR3 region has the DNA TGTGCCAGCAGCCCTATTCTGGGATATGGCTACACCTTC.

The chain joins TRBV7-2 to TRBJ2-5; D is possibly TRBD1 (5 bases). Trimming removed 1 base at V and 2 bases at J, with 14 bases between. The CDR3 spans 16 residues. The germline V gene encodes CDR1 SGHTA and CDR2 FQGNSA. Written as DNA, the CDR3 is TGTGCCAGCAGCTTAGGATCTCCAGGGCCTCAAGAGACCCAGTACTTC. Translating gives CASSLGSPGPQETQYF.

The chain is built from TRBV28 and TRBJ2-7; 8 bases map to TRBD1. The germline CDR1 and CDR2 sequences are MDHEN and SYDVKM. The CDR3 is 14 residues long. V was clipped by 5 bases and J by 0 bases; unmatched bases: 3. The CDR3 sequence is CASSGTGPSYEQYF. As DNA, the CDR3 is TGTGCCAGCAGTGGGACAGGCCCCTCCTACGAGCAGTACTTC.

J is TRBJ2-3 and V is TRBV3-1 (or the pseudogene TRBV3-2); 9 nucleotides match TRBD2. From germline, CDR1 is LGHDT and CDR2 YNNKEL (reference sequence). The CDR3 runs 18 residues. With 8 bases clipped from V and 4 bases from J, the junction kept 19 bases outside the gene matches. CDR3 amino acids: CASGDYSVGRGGADTQYF. DNA for the CDR3: TGTGCCAGCGGCGATTATTCCGTGGGGCGGGGGGGCGCAGATACGCAGTATTTT.

The CDR3 region has the DNA TGCAGCGTTGATCGTGGGGGATTGAACACCGGGGAGCTGTTTTTT. Encoded protein: CSVDRGGLNTGELFF. The chain has TRBV29-1 and TRBJ2-2; D could derive from TRBD1 or TRBD2 (5 bases each). V was cut by 3 bases and J by 1 base, with 12 bases left in between. Germline lookup yields CDR1 SQVTM and CDR2 ANQGSEA. CDR3 size: 15 residues.